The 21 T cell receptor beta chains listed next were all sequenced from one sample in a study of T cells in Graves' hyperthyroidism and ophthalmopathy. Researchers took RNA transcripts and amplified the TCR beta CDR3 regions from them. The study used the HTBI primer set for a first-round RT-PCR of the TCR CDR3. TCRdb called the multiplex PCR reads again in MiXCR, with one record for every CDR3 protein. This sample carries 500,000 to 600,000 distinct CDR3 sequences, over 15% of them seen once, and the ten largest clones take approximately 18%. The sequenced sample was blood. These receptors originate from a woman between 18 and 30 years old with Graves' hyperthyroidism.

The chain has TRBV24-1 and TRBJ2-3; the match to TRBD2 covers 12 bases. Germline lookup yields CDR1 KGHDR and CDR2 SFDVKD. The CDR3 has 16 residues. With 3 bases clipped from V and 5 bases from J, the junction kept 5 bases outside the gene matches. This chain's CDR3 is CATSDPSGGDGDTQYF. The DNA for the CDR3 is TGTGCCACCAGTGATCCTAGCGGGGGGGATGGAGATACGCAGTATTTT.

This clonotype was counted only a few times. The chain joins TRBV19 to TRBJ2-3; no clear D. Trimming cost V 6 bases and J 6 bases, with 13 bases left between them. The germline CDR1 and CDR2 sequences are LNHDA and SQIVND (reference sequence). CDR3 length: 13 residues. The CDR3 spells CASRMVQADTQYF. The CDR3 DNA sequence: TGTGCCAGTAGAATGGTGCAGGCCGATACGCAGTATTTT.

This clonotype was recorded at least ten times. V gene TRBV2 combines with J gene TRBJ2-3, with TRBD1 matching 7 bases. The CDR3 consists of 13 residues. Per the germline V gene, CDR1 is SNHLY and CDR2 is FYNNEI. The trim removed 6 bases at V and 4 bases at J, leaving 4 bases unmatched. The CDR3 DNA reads TGTGCCAGCAGCCCCGACAGGGCAGATACGCAGTATTTT. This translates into CASSPDRADTQYF.

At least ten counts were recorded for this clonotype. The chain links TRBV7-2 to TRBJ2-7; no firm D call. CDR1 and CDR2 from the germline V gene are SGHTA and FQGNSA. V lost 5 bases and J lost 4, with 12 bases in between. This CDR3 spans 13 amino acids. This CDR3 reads CASSETPRYEQYF. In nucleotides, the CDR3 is TGTGCCAGCAGCGAGACTCCTAGGTACGAGCAGTACTTC. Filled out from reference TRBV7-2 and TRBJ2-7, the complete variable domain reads GAGVSQSPSNKVTEKGKDVELRCDPISGHTALYWYRQSLGQGLEFLIYFQGNSAPDKSGLPSDRFSAERTGGSVSTLTIQRTQQEDSAVYLCASSETPRYEQYFGPGTRLTVT.

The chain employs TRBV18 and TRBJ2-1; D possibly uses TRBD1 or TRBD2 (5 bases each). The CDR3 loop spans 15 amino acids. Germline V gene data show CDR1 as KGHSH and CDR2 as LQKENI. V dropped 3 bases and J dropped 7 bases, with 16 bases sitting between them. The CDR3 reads CASSPGAAGANEQFF. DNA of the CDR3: TGTGCCAGCTCACCCGGGGCCGCCGGCGCGAATGAGCAGTTCTTC.

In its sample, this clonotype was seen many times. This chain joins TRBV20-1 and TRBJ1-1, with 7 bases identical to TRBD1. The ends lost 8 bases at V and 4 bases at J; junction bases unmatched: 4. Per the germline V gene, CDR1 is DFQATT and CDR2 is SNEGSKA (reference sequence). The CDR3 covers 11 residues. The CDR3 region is CSPRQGTEAFF. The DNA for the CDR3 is TGCAGTCCGAGACAGGGCACTGAAGCTTTCTTT.

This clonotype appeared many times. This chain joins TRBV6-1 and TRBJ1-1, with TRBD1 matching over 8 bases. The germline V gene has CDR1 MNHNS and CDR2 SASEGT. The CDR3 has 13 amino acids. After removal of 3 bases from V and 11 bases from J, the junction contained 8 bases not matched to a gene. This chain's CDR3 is CASSDFLTGEAFF. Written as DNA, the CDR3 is TGTGCCAGCAGTGACTTCTTGACAGGGGAGGCTTTCTTT.

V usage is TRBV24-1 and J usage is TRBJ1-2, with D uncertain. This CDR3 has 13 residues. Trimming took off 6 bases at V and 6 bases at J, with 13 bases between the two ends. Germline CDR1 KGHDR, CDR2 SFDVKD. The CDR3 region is CATSLAGENGYTF. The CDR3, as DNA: TGTGCCACCAGTCTTGCAGGTGAGAATGGCTACACCTTC.

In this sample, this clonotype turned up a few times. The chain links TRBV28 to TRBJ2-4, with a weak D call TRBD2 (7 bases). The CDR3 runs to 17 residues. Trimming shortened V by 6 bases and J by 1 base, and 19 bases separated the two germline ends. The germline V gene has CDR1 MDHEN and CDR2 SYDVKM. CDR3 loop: CASSLGGGGIAKNIQYF. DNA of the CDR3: TGTGCCAGCAGCCTAGGGGGGGGGGGAATTGCCAAAAACATTCAGTACTTC.

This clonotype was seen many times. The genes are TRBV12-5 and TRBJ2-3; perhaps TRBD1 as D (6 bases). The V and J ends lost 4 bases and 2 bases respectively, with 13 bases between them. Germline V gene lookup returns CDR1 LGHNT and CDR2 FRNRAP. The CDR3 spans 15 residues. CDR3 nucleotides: TGTGCTAGTGGTTCCGGACAGAGGGTCACAGATACGCAGTATTTT. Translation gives CASGSGQRVTDTQYF.

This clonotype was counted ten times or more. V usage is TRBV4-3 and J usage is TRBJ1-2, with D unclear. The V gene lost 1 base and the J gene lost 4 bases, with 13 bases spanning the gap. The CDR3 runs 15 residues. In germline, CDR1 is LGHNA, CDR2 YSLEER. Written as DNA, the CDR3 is TGCGCCAGCAGCCAAGCCGGGCAGCTAGTCTATGGCTACACCTTC. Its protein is CASSQAGQLVYGYTF.

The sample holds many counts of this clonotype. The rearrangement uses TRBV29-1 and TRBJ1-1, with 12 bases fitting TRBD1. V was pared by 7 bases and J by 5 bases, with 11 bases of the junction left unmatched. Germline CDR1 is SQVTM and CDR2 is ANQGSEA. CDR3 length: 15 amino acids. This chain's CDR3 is CSAGTGGARSTEAFF. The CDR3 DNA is TGCAGCGCTGGGACAGGGGGCGCGAGGTCGACTGAAGCTTTCTTT.

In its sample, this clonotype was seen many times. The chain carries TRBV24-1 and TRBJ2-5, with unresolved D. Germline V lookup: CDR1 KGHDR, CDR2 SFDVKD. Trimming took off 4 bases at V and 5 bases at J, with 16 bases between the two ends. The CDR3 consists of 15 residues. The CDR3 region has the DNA TGTGCCACCAGTGACCCCGTGGAAGCCAGGGAGACCCAGTACTTC. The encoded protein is CATSDPVEARETQYF.

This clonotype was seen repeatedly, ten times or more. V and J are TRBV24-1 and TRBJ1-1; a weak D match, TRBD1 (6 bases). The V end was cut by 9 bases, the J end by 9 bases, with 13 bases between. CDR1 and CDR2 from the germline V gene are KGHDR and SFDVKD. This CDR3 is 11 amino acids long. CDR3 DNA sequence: TGTGCCACCGGGGACACCACCCAAGCTTTCTTT. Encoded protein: CATGDTTQAFF.

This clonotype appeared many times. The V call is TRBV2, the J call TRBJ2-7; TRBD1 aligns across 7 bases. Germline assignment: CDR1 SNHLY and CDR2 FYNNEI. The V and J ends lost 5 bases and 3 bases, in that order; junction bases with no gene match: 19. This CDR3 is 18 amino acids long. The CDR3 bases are TGTGCCAGCAGTCAGAACGCGATTACAGGGGCAGTCTTCTACGAGCAGTACTTC. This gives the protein CASSQNAITGAVFYEQYF.

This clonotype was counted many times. The CDR3 bases are TGTGCCAGCAGCTTAGTTGCCCAGACCCGGAAGCAGTTCTTC. Its protein is CASSLVAQTRKQFF. The chain couples TRBV11-2 to TRBJ2-1; D is ambiguous. V lost 1 base and J 11 bases, leaving 15 bases between the germline ends. Germline V lookup: CDR1 SGHAT, CDR2 FQNNGV. This CDR3 is built from 14 residues. The whole variable domain, filled in from reference TRBV11-2 and TRBJ2-1, reads EAGVAQSPRYKIIEKRQSVAFWCNPISGHATLYWYQQILGQGPKLLIQFQNNGVVDDSQLPKDRFSAERLKGVDSTLKIQPAKLEDSAVYLCASSLVAQTRKQFFGPGTRLTVL.

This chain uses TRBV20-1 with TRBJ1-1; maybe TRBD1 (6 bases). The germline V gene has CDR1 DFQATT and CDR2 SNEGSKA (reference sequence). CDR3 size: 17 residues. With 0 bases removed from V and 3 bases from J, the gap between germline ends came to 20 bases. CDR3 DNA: TGCAGTGCTAGAGATTTCCAGGGGAGAAGGGGTGACACTGAAGCTTTCTTT. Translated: CSARDFQGRRGDTEAFF.

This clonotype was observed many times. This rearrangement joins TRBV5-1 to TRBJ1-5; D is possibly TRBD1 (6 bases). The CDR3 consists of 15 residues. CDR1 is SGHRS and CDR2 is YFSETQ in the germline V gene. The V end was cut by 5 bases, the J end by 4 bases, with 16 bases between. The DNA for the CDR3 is TGCGCCAGCAGTACCTCAGGGGCGCAAAATCAGCCCCAGCATTTT. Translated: CASSTSGAQNQPQHF. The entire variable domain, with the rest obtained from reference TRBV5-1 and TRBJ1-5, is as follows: KAGVTQTPRYLIKTRGQQVTLSCSPISGHRSVSWYQQTPGQGLQFLFEYFSETQRNKGNFPGRFSGRQFSNSRSEMNVSTLELGDSALYLCASSTSGAQNQPQHFGDGTRLSIL.

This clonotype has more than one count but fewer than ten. CDR3 DNA sequence: TGTGCCAGCAGCTTGGGACAGGGGTTGGCTACGCAGTATTTT. It translates to CASSLGQGLATQYF. The rearrangement uses TRBV5-4 and TRBJ2-3, with TRBD1 matching over 8 bases. This CDR3 is built from 14 residues. With 0 bases clipped from V and 8 bases from J, the junction kept 5 bases outside the gene matches. Per the germline V gene, CDR1 is SGHNT and CDR2 is YYREEE (reference sequence). Full variable domain (outside the CDR3, taken from reference TRBV5-4 and TRBJ2-3): ETGVTQSPTHLIKTRGQQVTLRCSSQSGHNTVSWYQQALGQGPQFIFQYYREEENGRGNFPPRFSGLQFPNYSSELNVNALELDDSALYLCASSLGQGLATQYFGPGTRLTVL.

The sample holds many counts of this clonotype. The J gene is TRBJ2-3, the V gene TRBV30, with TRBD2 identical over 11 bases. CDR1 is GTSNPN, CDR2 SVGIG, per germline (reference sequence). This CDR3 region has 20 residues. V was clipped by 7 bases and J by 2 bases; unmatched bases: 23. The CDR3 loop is CAYTDRGLADLRTHTDTQYF. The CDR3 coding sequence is TGTGCCTACACCGACAGGGGACTAGCGGACTTGAGGACGCACACAGATACGCAGTATTTT.

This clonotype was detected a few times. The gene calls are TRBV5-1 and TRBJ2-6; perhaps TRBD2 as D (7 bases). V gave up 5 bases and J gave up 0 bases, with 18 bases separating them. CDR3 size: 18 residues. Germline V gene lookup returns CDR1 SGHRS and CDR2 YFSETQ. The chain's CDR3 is CASSFRGAMSSGANVLTF. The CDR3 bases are TGCGCCAGCAGTTTTCGGGGGGCCATGAGCTCTGGGGCCAACGTCCTGACTTTC.